This entry concerns a single TCR beta chain. As yet, its antigen is unknown. Template switching added a universal primer site, and cDNA bore unique molecular identifiers. TCRdb ran MiXCR on the 5' RACE reads and lists one entry per CDR3 protein. The table lists around 290,000 distinct CDR3 sequences, roughly 9.7% of them singletons. The source of the sample is a study of identical twins. Notes on the study in general: The authors drew conclusions from cross-sectional statistical analysis rather than following the same donors. Twins' surplus sharing was weaker for beta out-of-frame sequences. Invariant cells of the MAIT and iNKT types might have partly distorted the zero-insertion analyses.

This CDR3 has 14 residues. V lost 8 bases to trimming and J lost 6 bases; unmatched junction nucleotides: 10. In germline, CDR1 is MNHEY, CDR2 SVGEGT. The sample was also linked to a second study, of yellow fever vaccine responses in identical twins.

This clonotype originated in a woman aged 18-29 years in good health. This chain joins TRBV6-2 or TRBV6-3 and TRBJ2-7; 10 bases line up with TRBD1. The sequencing sample was made of CD8+ T cells sorted from blood. The CDR3 DNA reads as TGTGCCAGCGTCAAAGGGACAGGGGTCTGCGAGCAGTACTTC. Translating it yields CASVKGTGVCEQYF.